The subject of this entry is one T cell receptor (beta chain). This CDR3 comprises 14 residues. With 7 bases removed from V and 4 bases from J, the gap between germline ends came to 11 bases. CDR1 and CDR2 from the germline V gene are LNHDA and SQIVND (reference sequence). The data were taken from a study of T cell responses to AZD1222 COVID-19 vaccine. Libraries were prepared by immunoSEQ multiplex PCR; TCRdb keeps only in-frame clonotypes and omits some of them. This table holds around 100,000 clones, approximately 88% found once. The V call is TRBV19, the J call TRBJ1-6, with D maybe TRBD1 (6 bases). The starting material was peripheral blood, obtained on day 0 of AZD1222 vaccination. This TCR was sampled from an adult in good health. Here the CDR3 reads CASTQGSYNSPLHF. Here the CDR3 DNA reads TGTGCCAGTACCCAGGGGTCATATAATTCACCCCTCCACTTT.